The 18 T cell receptor beta chains in this list originate from one sample, sequenced in a study of T cells in Graves' hyperthyroidism and ophthalmopathy. RNA transcripts gave rise to amplified TCR beta CDR3 regions. HTBI primers were used for first-round RT-PCR of the TCR CDR3. TCRdb analysed the multiplex PCR reads with MiXCR anew, one entry per CDR3 protein. The sample comprises hundreds of thousands of distinct CDR3 sequences, 35% of which are singletons, and more than 25% rests with the top ten. Sequenced material: blood. These receptors all come from a middle-aged woman with Graves' hyperthyroidism.

The gene calls are TRBV9 and TRBJ2-2, with D tentatively TRBD2 (6 bases). V was pared by 6 bases and J by 1 base, with 16 bases between. Germline V CDR1 and CDR2: SGDLS, YYNGEE. The CDR3 has 16 residues. The chain's CDR3 is CASKKGRDLNTGELFF. In DNA, the CDR3 is TGTGCCAGCAAGAAAGGTAGGGACTTGAACACCGGGGAGCTGTTTTTT.

This clonotype showed up just a few times. V usage is TRBV7-2 and J usage is TRBJ1-1; no clear D gene. The CDR3 runs 14 residues. V was trimmed by 1 base and J by 8 bases, leaving 14 bases between them. Germline-derived CDR1 and CDR2 are SGHTA and FQGNSA. CDR3 amino acids: CASSLVAGGEEAFF. In DNA, the CDR3 is TGTGCCAGCAGCTTAGTCGCGGGTGGGGAGGAAGCTTTCTTT.

The table lists this clonotype with many counts. V usage is TRBV19 and J usage is TRBJ1-2; D is perhaps TRBD1 (5 bases). Looked up from germline, CDR1 is LNHDA and CDR2 is SQIVND (reference sequence). The CDR3 extends over 14 amino acids. V was clipped by 6 bases and J by 4 bases, with 15 bases between them. The CDR3 sequence: CASRWSGGLYGYTF. In DNA form, the CDR3 reads TGTGCCAGTAGATGGTCTGGGGGTCTCTATGGCTACACCTTC.

This clonotype occurred many times. The rearrangement joins TRBV7-9 to TRBJ1-6; weak D call: TRBD1 (6 bases). Germline-derived CDR1 and CDR2 are SEHNR and FQNEAQ (reference sequence). The V gene lost 0 bases and the J gene lost 7 bases, with 22 bases spanning the gap. The CDR3 is 19 residues long. Here the CDR3 reads CASSLASVAGAFWNSPLHF. CDR3 DNA: TGTGCCAGCAGCTTAGCGTCTGTGGCAGGGGCTTTCTGGAATTCACCCCTCCACTTT.

This clonotype was counted once. This sequence joins TRBV11-1 and TRBJ2-7; no definite D call. The CDR3 covers 16 residues. Per germline, CDR1 SGHAT and CDR2 FQDESV (reference sequence). V dropped 5 bases and J dropped 0 bases, with 17 bases sitting between them. This chain's CDR3 is CASSLLSRRSSYEQYF. DNA of the CDR3: TGTGCCAGCAGCCTACTCTCTAGGCGAAGCTCCTACGAGCAGTACTTC.

A note on this clonotype: This may come from a read error, since a much larger clone is one base off. V gene TRBV20-1 combines with J gene TRBJ1-1; D is undetermined. CDR3 size: 12 residues. Germline values: CDR1 DFQATT, CDR2 SNEGSKA (reference sequence). The CDR3 DNA sequence: TGCGGTGCCCAACCGGGCAACACTGAAGCTTTCTTT. Encoded protein: CGAQPGNTEAFF.

Written as DNA, the CDR3 is TGTGCCATCAGGGACCTAGCGGCATACGAGCAGTACTTC. Its translation is CAIRDLAAYEQYF. The J gene is TRBJ2-7, the V gene TRBV10-3; 7 bases fit TRBD2. V trimming: 6 bases; J trimming: 4 bases; junction bases outside the gene matches: 6. The CDR3 length is 13 residues. Germline V gene lookup returns CDR1 ENHRY and CDR2 SYGVKD.

Comments on this clonotype: The conserved final phenylalanine or tryptophan is absent from the CDR3, which likely points to a read error. The DNA is omitted, as the CDR3 cannot be located on it reliably, and the CDR3 follows TCRdb's listing. This chain links TRBV7-4 with TRBJ1-1; TRBD1 is taken as the D call from the table, unchecked against the DNA. The CDR3 is made up of 11 amino acids, end residues included. Germline CDR1 reads SGHVT; CDR2 reads SQSDAQ. The CDR3 loop is CASSDRGSTFL.

This clonotype was seen ten or more times. The rearrangement uses TRBV7-9 and TRBJ2-5; tentative D call: TRBD1 (5 bases). V lost 0 bases and J lost 1, with 15 bases in between. The germline CDR1 and CDR2 sequences are SEHNR and FQNEAQ (reference sequence). The CDR3 extends over 17 amino acids. The CDR3 region is CASSLAAAGLGQETQYF. In DNA, the CDR3 is TGTGCCAGCAGCTTAGCCGCAGCAGGGCTGGGCCAAGAGACCCAGTACTTC.

The chain employs TRBV30 and TRBJ1-2; 9 nucleotides match TRBD1. Germline V lookup: CDR1 GTSNPN, CDR2 SVGIG (reference sequence). V lost 2 bases, J lost 0 bases, and 4 bases stayed unmatched. The CDR3 is 15 residues long. The CDR3 protein is CAWSRQGESNYGYTF. The CDR3 DNA follows: TGTGCCTGGAGTCGACAGGGGGAATCTAACTATGGCTACACCTTC.

This chain links TRBV6-1 with TRBJ1-5; D is perhaps TRBD1 (5 bases). The CDR3 covers 14 residues. The ends were cut back, 10 bases at V and 2 bases at J, with 15 bases in the middle. Per the germline V gene, CDR1 is MNHNS and CDR2 is SASEGT. Here the CDR3 DNA reads TGTGCCATCTCACAGGATTTGGGCAATCAGCCCCAGCATTTT. Its translation: CAISQDLGNQPQHF.

This clonotype has more than one count but fewer than ten. The CDR3 carries no conserved terminal phenylalanine or tryptophan, so it likely arises from a read error. This chain joins TRBV7-6 and TRBJ1-2, with no clear D. The CDR3 totals 16 residues. Per the germline V gene, CDR1 is SGHVS and CDR2 is FNYEAQ. Trimming stripped 1 base from V and 6 bases from J, with 18 bases between. CDR3 loop: CASSLEARGGANGYTS. CDR3 DNA sequence: TGTGCCAGCAGCTTAGAGGCTCGGGGTGGCGCGAATGGCTACACCTCC.

This clonotype was recorded at least ten times. The chain carries TRBV9 and TRBJ2-7; no reliable D call. V lost 0 bases and J lost 1, with 8 bases in between. Germline values: CDR1 SGDLS, CDR2 YYNGEE. The CDR3 has 14 residues. The CDR3 protein is CASSVEGGSYEQYF. The CDR3 DNA reads TGTGCCAGCAGCGTAGAAGGCGGATCCTACGAGCAGTACTTC. The full variable domain, with the rest looked up from reference TRBV9 and TRBJ2-7, is DSGVTQTPKHLITATGQRVTLRCSPRSGDLSVYWYQQSLDQGLQFLIQYYNGEERAKGNILERFSAQQFPDLHSELNLSSLELGDSALYFCASSVEGGSYEQYFGPGTRLTVT.

Worth noting for this clonotype: Without the conserved terminal phenylalanine or tryptophan, this CDR3 likely stems from a read error. The chain joins TRBV6-5 to TRBJ2-5, with a possible D match to TRBD2 (6 bases). Germline CDR1 and CDR2: MNHEY and SVGAGI. This CDR3 contains 14 residues. The V end lost 5 bases, the J end lost 7 bases, and 17 bases lay between the germline ends. The CDR3 loop reads CASSESGRGRTQYL. The CDR3 coding sequence is TGTGCCAGCAGTGAATCTGGGCGGGGTCGGACCCAGTACCTC.

This clonotype was detected many times. V gene TRBV5-1 combines with J gene TRBJ2-7; D perhaps matches TRBD1 (6 bases). The CDR3 consists of 14 residues. V lost 4 bases and J 3 bases, leaving 14 bases between the germline ends. Germline V lookup: CDR1 SGHRS, CDR2 YFSETQ. DNA of the CDR3: TGCGCCAGCAGCGCAGGGGTAGCGAACTACGAGCAGTACTTC. As protein: CASSAGVANYEQYF.

To note about this clonotype: Germline and junction disagree at one end, which may indicate a read error. The chain employs TRBV12-3 or TRBV12-4 and TRBJ1-4, with D possibly TRBD1 on 5 matching bases. This CDR3 has 14 amino acids. In DNA form, the CDR3 reads TGTGCCAGCAGTAAGGGGTCGGGTAATGTAAAACTGTTTTTT. As protein: CASSKGSGNVKLFF.

This clonotype was counted only a few times. The J gene is TRBJ1-5, the V gene TRBV4-2; D might be TRBD1 (6 bases). The CDR3 has 16 residues. Germline loops: CDR1 LGHNA, CDR2 YNFKEQ. V was trimmed by 1 base and J by 3 bases, leaving 13 bases between them. This CDR3 is CASSQVTRGANQPQHF. CDR3 sequence (DNA): TGTGCCAGCAGCCAAGTAACGAGGGGGGCCAATCAGCCCCAGCATTTT.

This clonotype was detected many times. The genes are TRBV7-8 and TRBJ1-2, with D possibly matching TRBD1 (5 bases). The germline gives CDR1 SGHVS, CDR2 FQNEAQ. Trimming left V 5 bases short and J 7 bases short, with 17 bases between. The CDR3 is made up of 14 amino acids. The CDR3 is CASSHPGGATGYTF. CDR3 bases: TGTGCCAGCAGCCATCCGGGTGGGGCGACTGGCTACACCTTC.